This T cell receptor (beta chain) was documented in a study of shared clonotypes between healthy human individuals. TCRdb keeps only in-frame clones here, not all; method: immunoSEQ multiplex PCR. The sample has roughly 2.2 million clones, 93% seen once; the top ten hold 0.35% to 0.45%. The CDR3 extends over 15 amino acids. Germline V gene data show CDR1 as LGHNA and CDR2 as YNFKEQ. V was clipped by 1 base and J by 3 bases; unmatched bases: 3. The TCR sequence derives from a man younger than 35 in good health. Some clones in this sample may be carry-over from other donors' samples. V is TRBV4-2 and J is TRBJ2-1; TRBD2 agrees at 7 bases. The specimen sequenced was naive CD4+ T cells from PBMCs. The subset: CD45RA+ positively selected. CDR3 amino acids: CASSQGLAVYNEQFF. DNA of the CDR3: TGTGCCAGCAGCCAAGGGCTAGCGGTCTACAATGAGCAGTTCTTC.